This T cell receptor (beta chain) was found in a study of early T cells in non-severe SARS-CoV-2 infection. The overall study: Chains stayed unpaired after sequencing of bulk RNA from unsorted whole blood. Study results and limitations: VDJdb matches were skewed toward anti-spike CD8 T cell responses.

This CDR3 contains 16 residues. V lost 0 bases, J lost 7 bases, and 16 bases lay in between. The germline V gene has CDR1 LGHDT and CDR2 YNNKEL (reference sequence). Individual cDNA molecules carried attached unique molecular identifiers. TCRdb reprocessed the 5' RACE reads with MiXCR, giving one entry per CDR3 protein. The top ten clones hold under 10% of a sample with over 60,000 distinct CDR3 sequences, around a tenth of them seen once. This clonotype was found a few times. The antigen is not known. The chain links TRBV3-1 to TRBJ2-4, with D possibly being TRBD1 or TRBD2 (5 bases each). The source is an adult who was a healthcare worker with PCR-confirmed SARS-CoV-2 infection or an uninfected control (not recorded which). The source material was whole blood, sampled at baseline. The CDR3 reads CASSQEPLRGKNIQYF. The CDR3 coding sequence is TGTGCCAGCAGCCAAGAGCCTCTGAGGGGCAAGAACATTCAGTACTTC.